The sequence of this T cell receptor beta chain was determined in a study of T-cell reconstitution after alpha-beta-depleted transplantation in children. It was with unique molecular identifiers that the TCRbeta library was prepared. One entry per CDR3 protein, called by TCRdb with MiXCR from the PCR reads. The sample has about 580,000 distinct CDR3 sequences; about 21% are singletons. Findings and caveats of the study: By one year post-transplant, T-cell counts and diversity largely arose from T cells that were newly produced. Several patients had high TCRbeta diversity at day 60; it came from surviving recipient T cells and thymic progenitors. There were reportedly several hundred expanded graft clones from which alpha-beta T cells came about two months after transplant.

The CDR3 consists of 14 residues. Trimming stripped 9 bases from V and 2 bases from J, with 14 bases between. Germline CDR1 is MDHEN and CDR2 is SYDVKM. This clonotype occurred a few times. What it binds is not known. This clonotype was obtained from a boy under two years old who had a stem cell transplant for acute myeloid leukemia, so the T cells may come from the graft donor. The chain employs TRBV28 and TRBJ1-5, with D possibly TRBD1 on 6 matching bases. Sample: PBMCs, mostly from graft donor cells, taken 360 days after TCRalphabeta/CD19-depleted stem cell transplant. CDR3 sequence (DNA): TGTGCCAGTTCCATCACAGGGCGCAATCAGCCCCAGCATTTT. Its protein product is CASSITGRNQPQHF.